This passage covers 25 T cell receptor beta chains from one sample sequenced in a study of cytomegalovirus exposure and HLA in healthy donors. Assay used: immunoSEQ multiplex PCR; TCRdb lists only in-frame clones, some missing. The sample has about 170,000 clones; 86% are singletons. The source material was PBMCs. These TCRs come from a woman under 40 in good health and CMV-seronegative.

The chain joins TRBV7-2 to TRBJ2-7; 13 nucleotides match TRBD2. The CDR3 runs to 15 residues. V lost 5 bases to trimming and J lost 7 bases; unmatched junction nucleotides: 8. The germline V gene has CDR1 SGHTA and CDR2 FQGNSA. The CDR3 coding sequence is TGTGCCAGCAGCCCACCAGGACTAGCGGGAGCAGAGCAGTACTTC. Its translation is CASSPPGLAGAEQYF.

J is TRBJ2-1 and V is TRBV7-6; tentatively, D is TRBD1 (6 bases). Trimming stripped 5 bases from V and 5 bases from J, with 16 bases between. Germline loops: CDR1 SGHVS, CDR2 FNYEAQ. The CDR3 totals 15 residues. In DNA form, the CDR3 reads TGTGCCAGCAGCCTTCTGACAGGCGAGAACAATGAGCAGTTCTTC. Translating gives CASSLLTGENNEQFF.

The chain carries TRBV28 and TRBJ2-2; no definite D call. The germline CDR1 and CDR2 sequences are MDHEN and SYDVKM. The CDR3 is 14 residues long. The V and J ends lost 5 bases and 4 bases respectively, with 11 bases between them. The DNA of the CDR3 is TGTGCCAGCAGTCGCACAACTCCCACCGGGGAGCTGTTTTTT. This encodes CASSRTTPTGELFF.

The genes are TRBV7-3 and TRBJ2-2; D unclear. CDR3 length: 16 amino acids. Germline V gives CDR1 SGHTA, CDR2 FQGTGA. The V and J ends lost 5 bases and 0 bases respectively, with 13 bases between them. For the CDR3, the DNA is TGTGCCAGCAGCCGAGCCCCCGTCGCGAACACCGGGGAGCTGTTTTTT. Translated: CASSRAPVANTGELFF.

The chain recombines TRBV7-6 with TRBJ2-7; TRBD1 aligns across 8 bases. J gave up 0 bases and V 4 bases, and 5 bases lay outside the gene matches. Looked up from germline, CDR1 is SGHVS and CDR2 is FNYEAQ. The CDR3 is made up of 15 amino acids. The CDR3 region is CASSSNRGSSYEQYF. DNA for the CDR3: TGTGCCAGCAGCTCTAACAGGGGGAGCTCCTACGAGCAGTACTTC.

The chain couples TRBV6-5 to TRBJ1-1, with D possibly TRBD1 on 5 matching bases. Germline CDR1 and CDR2: MNHEY and SVGAGI. V was trimmed by 0 bases and J by 1 base, leaving 6 bases between them. The CDR3 loop spans 14 amino acids. CDR3 amino acids: CASSYSTENTEAFF. For the CDR3, the DNA is TGTGCCAGCAGTTACTCGACAGAGAACACTGAAGCTTTCTTT.

CDR3 bases: TGTGCCAGCAGTGACACAGGGGGCCGGCAGCCCCAGCATTTT. This translates into CASSDTGGRQPQHF. The gene calls are TRBV2 and TRBJ1-5, with 9 bases aligning to TRBD1. The V segment lost 3 bases and the J segment 7 bases; nucleotides outside the gene matches: 4. CDR3 size: 14 residues. The V gene's germline CDR1 is SNHLY and CDR2 FYNNEI.

The V and J genes are TRBV27 and TRBJ2-7; 8 bases agree with TRBD1. The V segment lost 7 bases and the J segment 3 bases; nucleotides outside the gene matches: 11. Per germline, CDR1 MNHEY and CDR2 SMNVEV (reference sequence). The CDR3 loop spans 15 amino acids. CDR3 DNA: TGTGCCAGCACCCCTGGGGGGACAGGCAACTACGAGCAGTACTTC. Its protein product is CASTPGGTGNYEQYF.

The chain couples TRBV18 to TRBJ1-1; D remains ambiguous. The CDR3 has 12 residues. Germline CDR1 and CDR2: KGHSH and LQKENI. The germline V and J ends were trimmed by 6 bases and 8 bases, with 13 bases remaining between them. The CDR3 coding sequence is TGTGCCAGCTCGCCCGCCGAGAGAGAAGCTTTCTTT. It codes for CASSPAEREAFF.

CDR3 sequence: CASSLRTGGGESAFF. CDR3 nucleotides: TGTGCCAGCAGCTTAAGAACCGGGGGTGGGGAGTCAGCTTTCTTT. The chain employs TRBV11-1 and TRBJ1-1, with D possibly being TRBD1 (5 bases). CDR3 length equals 15 residues. The germline V and J ends were trimmed by 2 bases and 10 bases, with 20 bases remaining between them. The germline gives CDR1 SGHAT, CDR2 FQDESV (reference sequence). Supplemented by reference TRBV11-1 and TRBJ1-1, the full variable domain reads EAEVAQSPRYKITEKSQAVAFWCDPISGHATLYWYRQILGQGPELLVQFQDESVVDDSQLPKDRFSAERLKGVDSTLKIQPAELGDSAMYLCASSLRTGGGESAFFGQGTRLTVV.

This chain joins TRBV12-5 and TRBJ2-3; a weak D match, TRBD1 (5 bases). Trimming shortened V by 5 bases and J by 4 bases, and 7 bases separated the two germline ends. The V gene's germline CDR1 is LGHNT and CDR2 FRNRAP. The CDR3 length is 12 residues. CDR3 nucleotides: TGTGCTAGTGGTCTAGGGGCAGATACGCAGTATTTT. It codes for CASGLGADTQYF. The full variable domain, in which reference TRBV12-5 and TRBJ2-3 provide the parts outside the CDR3, is DARVTQTPRHKVTEMGQEVTMRCQPILGHNTVFWYRQTMMQGLELLAYFRNRAPLDDSGMPKDRFSAEMPDATLATLKIQPSEPRDSAVYFCASGLGADTQYFGPGTRLTVL.

The J gene is TRBJ2-1, the V gene TRBV5-1, with 10 bases matching TRBD1. With 4 bases clipped from V and 8 bases from J, the junction kept 3 bases outside the gene matches. The CDR3 extends over 13 amino acids. The germline V gene encodes CDR1 SGHRS and CDR2 YFSETQ. The CDR3 DNA is TGCGCCAGCAGCCGGGGGACAGGGGATGAGCAGTTCTTC. The encoded protein is CASSRGTGDEQFF.

The rearrangement links TRBV11-2 to TRBJ1-1; D remains unclear. The germline CDR1 and CDR2 sequences are SGHAT and FQNNGV. This CDR3 has 15 residues. The V and J ends lost 5 bases and 1 base respectively, with 14 bases between them. The CDR3, as DNA: TGTGCCAGCAGCCCAAACCGCGTAGCGAACACTGAAGCTTTCTTT. Protein sequence: CASSPNRVANTEAFF.

The CDR3 region has the DNA TGCGCCAGCAGCCATCTCAGTTTCAATGAGCAGTTCTTC. This gives the protein CASSHLSFNEQFF. This chain joins TRBV4-1 and TRBJ2-1; no clear D gene. Germline values: CDR1 MGHRA, CDR2 YSYEKL. Trimming shortened V by 3 bases and J by 6 bases, and 9 bases separated the two germline ends. CDR3 size: 13 residues.

This chain links TRBV4-3 with TRBJ1-4; possible D gene TRBD1, 6 bases. Germline assignment: CDR1 LGHNA and CDR2 YSLEER. V lost 4 bases and J lost 8, with 17 bases in between. The CDR3 consists of 15 residues. The CDR3 nucleotides are TGCGCCAGCAGCCCCCGGGGCAGGGGAGAAGAAAAACTGTTTTTT. This codes for CASSPRGRGEEKLFF.

The V call is TRBV14, the J call TRBJ1-2; 7 positions match TRBD1. The ends lost 1 base at V and 4 bases at J; junction bases unmatched: 9. Germline assignment: CDR1 SGHDN and CDR2 FVKESK. The CDR3 has 16 amino acids. CDR3 region: CASSQGSPGTAYGYTF. DNA for the CDR3: TGTGCCAGCAGCCAAGGATCACCCGGGACAGCCTATGGCTACACCTTC.

This clone was seen only once. The V gene is TRBV7-2, the J gene TRBJ2-6; D unresolved. CDR3 length: 13 residues. CDR1 SGHTA and CDR2 FQGNSA come from the germline V gene. V gave up 2 bases and J gave up 2 bases, with 1 base separating them. CDR3 sequence: CASSLPGANVLTF. For the CDR3, the DNA is TGTGCCAGCAGCTTACCTGGGGCCAACGTCCTGACTTTC.

This chain uses TRBV2 with TRBJ2-3; no clear D gene. The germline gives CDR1 SNHLY, CDR2 FYNNEI. The CDR3 is 14 residues long. Between the trimmed V and J ends, which lost 6 bases and 0 bases, there was a span of 10 bases. CDR3 residues: CASRQTGSTDTQYF. The CDR3 DNA reads as TGTGCCAGCAGACAGACGGGTAGCACAGATACGCAGTATTTT.

CDR3 in DNA: TGTGCCAGCAGTATAGGGGCAGGGGGCTGGGCTACCTACGAGCAGTACTTC. Translated: CASSIGAGGWATYEQYF. This chain connects TRBV28 to TRBJ2-7, with 8 positions matching TRBD1. The CDR3 has 17 residues. CDR1 MDHEN and CDR2 SYDVKM come from the germline V gene. V trimming: 5 bases; J trimming: 2 bases; junction bases outside the gene matches: 14.

This clone was recorded at least ten times. The chain uses TRBV14 and TRBJ2-4, with 8 bases fitting TRBD2. The V segment lost 4 bases and the J segment 6 bases; nucleotides outside the gene matches: 8. Germline V gives CDR1 SGHDN, CDR2 FVKESK. This CDR3 has 15 residues. This CDR3 reads CASSPSAGGGNIQYF. The CDR3 DNA follows: TGTGCCAGCAGCCCTTCGGCCGGGGGGGGAAACATTCAGTACTTC.

This clone was observed a single time. The rearrangement uses TRBV28 and TRBJ2-7; 9 nucleotides align to TRBD2. V lost 7 bases and J lost 6; bases outside the gene matches: 10. This CDR3 contains 14 residues. Germline CDR1 MDHEN, CDR2 SYDVKM. CDR3 region: CASTLTSGNVEQYF. For the CDR3, the DNA is TGTGCCAGCACCTTGACTAGCGGTAATGTCGAGCAGTACTTC. The complete variable domain, with remaining parts taken from reference TRBV28 and TRBJ2-7, reads DVKVTQSSRYLVKRTGEKVFLECVQDMDHENMFWYRQDPGLGLRLIYFSYDVKMKEKGDIPEGYSVSREKKERFSLILESASTNQTSMYLCASTLTSGNVEQYFGPGTRLTVT.

This clone is a singleton in its sample. The chain carries TRBV4-3 and TRBJ1-5, with a possible D match to TRBD1 (6 bases). CDR1 LGHNA and CDR2 YSLEER come from the germline V gene. The CDR3 extends over 15 amino acids. Trimming cost V 0 bases and J 2 bases, with 8 bases left between them. CDR3 loop: CASSQDYRGNQPQHF. The CDR3 nucleotides are TGCGCCAGCAGCCAAGATTACAGGGGCAATCAGCCCCAGCATTTT.

The chain joins TRBV15 to TRBJ2-1, with unresolved D. Trimming left V 0 bases short and J 3 bases short, with 12 bases between. Per the germline V gene, CDR1 is LNHNV and CDR2 is YYDKDF (reference sequence). This CDR3 contains 16 residues. The CDR3 loop reads CATSRDRGQIYNEQFF. In nucleotides, the CDR3 is TGTGCCACCAGCAGAGATCGAGGCCAAATCTACAATGAGCAGTTCTTC.

The chain joins TRBV9 to TRBJ2-1; 7 nucleotides line up with TRBD2. With 2 bases clipped from V and 7 bases from J, the junction kept 3 bases outside the gene matches. Germline CDR1 SGDLS, CDR2 YYNGEE. The CDR3 covers 13 residues. The CDR3 DNA reads as TGTGCCAGCAGCGTGGCGGGAGTTAATGAGCAGTTCTTC. Translating gives CASSVAGVNEQFF.

The chain couples TRBV7-8 to TRBJ1-4; D gene ambiguous. Germline V gene lookup returns CDR1 SGHVS and CDR2 FQNEAQ. This CDR3 spans 15 amino acids. V lost 2 bases to trimming and J lost 5 bases, with 12 bases between them. The DNA of the CDR3 is TGTGCCAGCAGCTTAACGCAGATGAAGAATGAAAAACTGTTTTTT. Amino acid sequence: CASSLTQMKNEKLFF.